One sample yielded the 11 T cell receptor beta chains listed below, sequenced in a study of T cell responses to AZD1222 COVID-19 vaccine. The method was immunoSEQ multiplex PCR; TCRdb's version includes in-frame clones alone and lacks a portion of them. The sample records 130,000 to 150,000 clones, over 85% being singletons. The sample was peripheral blood, taken on day 0 of AZD1222 vaccination. These receptors were taken from an adult in good health.

The chain couples TRBV19 to TRBJ2-2; D is ambiguous. Trimming removed 6 bases from V and 3 bases from J, with 14 bases in between. The CDR3 consists of 15 residues. The germline V gene encodes CDR1 LNHDA and CDR2 SQIVND (reference sequence). The CDR3 protein is CASRTGRWDTGELFF. CDR3 bases: TGTGCCAGTAGGACCGGACGGTGGGACACCGGGGAGCTGTTTTTT.

The chain employs TRBV4-1 and TRBJ1-1, with TRBD1 matching over 9 bases. V was pared by 4 bases and J by 1 base, with 7 bases of the junction left unmatched. The CDR3 loop spans 16 amino acids. Germline V gene lookup returns CDR1 MGHRA and CDR2 YSYEKL. CDR3 sequence reads: CASSLFPGQGNTEAFF. DNA of the CDR3: TGCGCCAGCAGCCTTTTTCCGGGACAGGGGAACACTGAAGCTTTCTTT.

The chain joins TRBV6-1 to TRBJ2-1; 9 nucleotides agree with TRBD1. This CDR3 comprises 15 residues. V shed 0 bases, J shed 6 bases, and the junction held 3 bases outside the gene matches. CDR1 is MNHNS and CDR2 is SASEGT in the germline V gene. This CDR3 reads CASSEAETGGNEQFF. The DNA for the CDR3 is TGTGCCAGCAGTGAAGCAGAGACAGGGGGCAATGAGCAGTTCTTC.

The chain joins TRBV6-5 to TRBJ2-1; 7 bases agree with TRBD2. Trimming removed 10 bases from V and 3 bases from J; junction bases left unmatched: 9. Germline V gene sequence: CDR1 MNHEY, CDR2 SVGAGI. The CDR3 consists of 14 residues. The CDR3, as DNA: TGTGCCACTCGACTCTCGGGGGGCTACAATGAGCAGTTCTTC. Translated: CATRLSGGYNEQFF.

V usage is TRBV6-5 and J usage is TRBJ1-1, with D unresolved. Germline assignment: CDR1 MNHEY and CDR2 SVGAGI. Trimming pared 0 bases from V and 5 bases from J, leaving 7 bases between. CDR3 length equals 13 residues. CDR3 coding DNA: TGTGCCAGCAGTTACTCGAAGGTGACTGAAGCTTTCTTT. This translates into CASSYSKVTEAFF.

The rearrangement links TRBV6-5 to TRBJ2-1; 8 nucleotides align to TRBD2. Germline trimming cut 5 bases from V and 5 bases from J; bases unmatched to any gene: 2. The CDR3 covers 13 residues. Per germline, CDR1 MNHEY and CDR2 SVGAGI. The CDR3 bases are TGTGCCAGCAGTACTAGCGGTAACAATGAGCAGTTCTTC. Translation gives CASSTSGNNEQFF.

The chain employs TRBV19 and TRBJ2-7; no firm D call. The CDR3 contains 18 residues. With 3 bases removed from V and 4 bases from J, the gap between germline ends came to 25 bases. Germline CDR1 and CDR2: LNHDA and SQIVND (reference sequence). The CDR3 reads CASSIKAPSSGAPYEQYF. The CDR3 DNA reads TGTGCCAGTAGTATTAAGGCCCCTTCCTCGGGTGCGCCTTACGAGCAGTACTTC.

V and J are TRBV4-3 and TRBJ2-3; D could derive from TRBD1 or TRBD2 (5 bases each). Trimming left V 1 base short and J 3 bases short, with 11 bases between. The CDR3 spans 15 residues. Germline V gives CDR1 LGHNA, CDR2 YSLEER. The CDR3 DNA is TGCGCCAGCAGCCAAGGGGCAGGGAGTACAGATACGCAGTATTTT. As protein: CASSQGAGSTDTQYF.

The V gene is TRBV28, the J gene TRBJ2-7, with 9 bases aligning to TRBD1. This CDR3 region has 15 residues. With V trimmed by 2 bases and J by 5 bases, 7 bases remained unmatched. Germline CDR1 and CDR2: MDHEN and SYDVKM. The CDR3 sequence is CASSLLDRGGDEQYF. CDR3 DNA: TGTGCCAGCAGTTTACTTGACAGGGGGGGAGACGAGCAGTACTTC.

The chain links TRBV19 to TRBJ2-5; TRBD1 aligns across 7 bases. Per the germline V gene, CDR1 is LNHDA and CDR2 is SQIVND (reference sequence). There are 16 residues in the CDR3. V gave up 3 bases and J gave up 1 base; unmatched junction bases: 8. This chain's CDR3 is CASSIGKGAPQETQYF. The CDR3 DNA is TGTGCCAGTAGTATTGGTAAGGGGGCGCCCCAAGAGACCCAGTACTTC.

J is TRBJ1-2 and V is TRBV28, with no clear D. Germline V gene data show CDR1 as MDHEN and CDR2 as SYDVKM. The CDR3 sequence is 15 residues long. V lost 2 bases, J lost 0 bases, and 10 bases lay in between. CDR3: CASSLEGGPNYGYTF. Written as DNA, the CDR3 is TGTGCCAGCAGTTTAGAGGGCGGTCCTAACTATGGCTACACCTTC.